These 18 T cell receptor beta chains share one sample of origin, sequenced in a study of human T cells and chemical hapten exposure. The time point: patch test 1, 2 weeks after DPC sensitization. The treatment was: therapeutic diphenylcyclopropenone sensitization with weekly scalp DPC. TCRdb re-called the RACE reads with MiXCR, one entry per CDR3 protein. The repertoire holds some 180,000 distinct CDR3 sequences, with 20% to 25% as singletons. The specimen was whole blood, collected in connection with sensitization to the hapten diphenylcyclopropenone (DPC). These receptors all come from a woman in her fifties or sixties with alopecia areata. Some clones in this sample may be carry-over from other donors' samples.

DNA for the CDR3: TGTGCCAGCTCCATCATGAGGCAGGTTGAAGCTTTCTTT. Its protein is CASSIMRQVEAFF. This chain joins TRBV12-3 or TRBV12-4 and TRBJ1-1; D not resolved. Deletions cut 8 bases from V and 7 bases from J, with 17 bases between. The CDR3 is 13 amino acids.

The chain combines TRBV15 with TRBJ2-5; the match to TRBD2 covers 8 bases. The CDR3 is 14 amino acids. Germline CDR1 reads LNHNV; CDR2 reads YYDKDF (reference sequence). V was pared by 8 bases and J by 2 bases, with 7 bases of the junction left unmatched. CDR3 DNA sequence: TGTGCCACCTCTTGGGAGCGGGGGCAAGAGACCCAGTACTTC. Amino acid sequence: CATSWERGQETQYF.

There are many counts of this clonotype. The V gene is TRBV7-3, the J gene TRBJ1-4; TRBD1 is a possible D gene (5 bases). V lost 1 base, J lost 8 bases, and 8 bases lay in between. The CDR3 contains 13 residues. CDR1 is SGHTA and CDR2 is FQGTGA in the germline V gene. The CDR3 DNA reads as TGTGCCAGCAGCTTAAGGGAGGGGGAAAAACTGTTTTTT. This sequence encodes CASSLREGEKLFF.

The CDR3 loop is CASSQGPKNTEAFF. Written as DNA, the CDR3 is TGCGCCAGCAGCCAGGGACCCAAAAACACTGAAGCTTTCTTT. This chain connects TRBV5-1 to TRBJ1-1; tentatively, D is TRBD1 (5 bases). CDR1 SGHRS and CDR2 YFSETQ come from the germline V gene. The ends were cut back, 4 bases at V and 2 bases at J, with 12 bases in the middle. This CDR3 has 14 residues.

Only a few counts were recorded for this clonotype. This chain links TRBV29-1 with TRBJ2-1; 10 nucleotides agree with TRBD2. Germline assignment: CDR1 SQVTM and CDR2 ANQGSEA. With 7 bases clipped from V and 4 bases from J, the junction kept 7 bases outside the gene matches. The CDR3 is 14 amino acids. The CDR3 bases are TGCAGCGGGCGTTTACTAGCGGGATACAATGAGCAGTTCTTC. Its protein product is CSGRLLAGYNEQFF.

This clonotype turned up a few times. The rearrangement joins TRBV6-5 to TRBJ2-5; perhaps TRBD2 as D (5 bases). CDR3 size: 14 residues. V was pared by 2 bases and J by 2 bases, with 9 bases between. Looked up from germline, CDR1 is MNHEY and CDR2 is SVGAGI. This CDR3 reads CASSYLSGQETQYF. DNA of the CDR3: TGTGCCAGCAGTTACCTCAGCGGACAAGAGACCCAGTACTTC.

The V call is TRBV20-1, the J call TRBJ1-2; D may be TRBD1 (5 bases). Trimming shortened V by 6 bases and J by 8 bases, and 22 bases separated the two germline ends. The CDR3 consists of 14 residues. Germline-derived CDR1 and CDR2 are DFQATT and SNEGSKA (reference sequence). The CDR3 reads CSAHPIAGLKGYTF. CDR3 nucleotides: TGCAGTGCGCACCCAATAGCGGGACTGAAGGGCTACACCTTC.

This clonotype occurred a few times. The chain is built from TRBV28 and TRBJ2-2; TRBD2 agrees at 8 bases. The CDR3 contains 16 residues. Trimming removed 7 bases from V and 4 bases from J; junction bases left unmatched: 11. Germline CDR1 and CDR2: MDHEN and SYDVKM. CDR3 nucleotide sequence: TGTGCCAGCAACTCGGGGGGGGGCCTGGGCACCGGGGAGCTGTTTTTT. It encodes CASNSGGGLGTGELFF.

The chain carries TRBV6-6 and TRBJ2-6; 8 bases are a match to TRBD1. With 6 bases clipped from V and 2 bases from J, the junction kept 6 bases outside the gene matches. The CDR3 covers 16 residues. Germline CDR1 and CDR2: MNHNY and SVGAGI (reference sequence). The chain's CDR3 is CASRETGGTGANVLTF. CDR3 bases: TGTGCCAGCAGAGAAACAGGGGGGACTGGGGCCAACGTCCTGACTTTC.

This rearrangement joins TRBV3-1 to TRBJ1-6, with D possibly being TRBD1 (6 bases). The germline V and J ends were trimmed by 3 bases and 6 bases, with 18 bases remaining between them. This CDR3 contains 17 residues. Germline V CDR1 and CDR2: LGHDT, YNNKEL (reference sequence). The CDR3 DNA follows: TGTGCCAGCAGCCAGCCAGTACAGGGTGGGGGTAATTCACCCCTCCACTTT. Translation: CASSQPVQGGGNSPLHF.

This clonotype was observed a few times. The CDR3 coding sequence is TGTGCCAGCAGTAAGCCCCGGGAGCCCCAGCATTTT. Amino acids: CASSKPREPQHF. V is TRBV27 and J is TRBJ1-5; D gene unclear. The CDR3 totals 12 residues. The germline V gene encodes CDR1 MNHEY and CDR2 SMNVEV (reference sequence). V was clipped by 5 bases and J by 8 bases, with 10 bases between them.

In this sample, this clonotype turned up a few times. The chain carries TRBV29-1 and TRBJ2-1, with D possibly being TRBD2 (6 bases). The CDR3 totals 16 residues. Germline V gene sequence: CDR1 SQVTM, CDR2 ANQGSEA. The ends were cut back, 6 bases at V and 0 bases at J, with 18 bases in the middle. The CDR3 here is CSVAGRAGRSYNEQFF. In DNA, the CDR3 is TGCAGCGTCGCAGGAAGAGCGGGCCGCTCCTACAATGAGCAGTTCTTC.

This chain links TRBV12-5 with TRBJ2-5; no clear D gene. Trimming removed 5 bases from V and 4 bases from J, with 11 bases in between. CDR3 length equals 13 residues. Germline values: CDR1 LGHNT, CDR2 FRNRAP. This chain's CDR3 is CASGTGRRETQYF. For the CDR3, the DNA is TGTGCTAGTGGTACCGGAAGGCGAGAGACCCAGTACTTC.

This clonotype has a handful of counts. This chain connects TRBV6-6 to TRBJ2-4; 13 nucleotides match TRBD2. CDR3 size: 17 residues. The V and J ends lost 5 bases and 0 bases, in that order; junction bases with no gene match: 4. Germline lookup yields CDR1 MNHNY and CDR2 SVGAGI (reference sequence). CDR3 sequence: CASSRLAGGLAKNIQYF. CDR3 DNA: TGTGCCAGCAGTCGACTAGCGGGGGGTCTAGCCAAAAACATTCAGTACTTC.

In this sample, this clonotype turned up a few times. This chain connects TRBV30 to TRBJ2-7; 11 bases are shared with TRBD1. This CDR3 is 15 amino acids long. Germline CDR1 reads GTSNPN; CDR2 reads SVGIG (reference sequence). V shed 1 base, J shed 5 bases, and the junction held 7 bases outside the gene matches. For the CDR3, the DNA is TGTGCCTGGAGTGAAGGACAGGGGGCGAGCGACGAGCAGTACTTC. It codes for CAWSEGQGASDEQYF.

There are a few counts of this clonotype. CDR3 nucleotide sequence: TGTGCCCAAGGGCCAGCGGGAATCACAGATACGCAGTATTTT. Its translation: CAQGPAGITDTQYF. J is TRBJ2-3 and V is TRBV7-2, with 7 positions matching TRBD2. Germline V CDR1 and CDR2: SGHTA, FQGNSA. The CDR3 covers 14 residues. Unmatched junction bases numbered 10, after V lost 11 bases and J lost 2 bases.

This clonotype was detected only a few times. The CDR3 DNA reads TGTGCCAGCAGTTTCGAGGTTGATAATTCACCCCTCCACTTT. Residues: CASSFEVDNSPLHF. The V gene is TRBV27, the J gene TRBJ1-6; D call uncertain. Germline CDR1 is MNHEY and CDR2 is SMNVEV (reference sequence). The germline V and J ends were trimmed by 3 bases and 5 bases, with 8 bases remaining between them. There are 14 residues in the CDR3.

This clonotype was picked up a small number of times. V is TRBV10-3 and J is TRBJ2-7; D gene ambiguous. From germline, CDR1 is ENHRY and CDR2 SYGVKD. Trimming took 1 base from V and 0 from J, leaving 13 bases between them. CDR3 size: 16 residues. The CDR3 sequence is CAISELKVVLSYEQYF. CDR3 coding DNA: TGTGCCATCAGTGAGTTGAAGGTTGTCCTCTCCTACGAGCAGTACTTC.